This T cell receptor beta chain stems from a study of blood T cell repertoires in COVID-19. Turning to the study itself: Samples of COVID-19 (acute and convalescent) were obtained from the United States, Italy and Spain.

Recruited during active infection, patients (from Seattle) were subsequently followed longitudinally. Method: immunoSEQ multiplex PCR; TCRdb's copy keeps in-frame clones and lacks some. The sample holds under 400,000 clones, over 75% seen once. V lost 2 bases, J lost 3 bases, and 8 bases lay in between. Germline V gives CDR1 GTSNPN, CDR2 SVGIG (reference sequence). This CDR3 has 13 residues. The chain has TRBV30 and TRBJ1-5; D is undetermined. This TCR was sampled from a woman in her twenties or thirties with COVID-19, enrolled during active disease. The source material was peripheral blood. CDR3 residues: CAWSMGINQPQHF. Written as DNA, the CDR3 is TGTGCCTGGAGTATGGGCATCAATCAGCCCCAGCATTTT.